The 32 T cell receptor beta chains below all came from one sample that was sequenced in a study of blood T cells in healthy people across ages. Primed by a sample-barcoded 5' primer and a J-beta primer mix, a second PCR proceeded for about 6 to 11 cycles. One entry per CDR3 protein results from TCRdb running MiXCR on the 5' RACE reads. The sample has 550,000 to 800,000 distinct CDR3 sequences, approximately 21% seen once; the top ten hold 3.6%. Sequencing input: blood. These receptors were obtained from a man in his 70s in good health.

V usage is TRBV20-1 and J usage is TRBJ2-3; perhaps TRBD1 as D (6 bases). The CDR3 extends over 15 amino acids. Germline CDR1 reads DFQATT; CDR2 reads SNEGSKA (reference sequence). Deletions cut 6 bases from V and 0 bases from J, with 16 bases between. The CDR3 loop reads CSATTGTTSTDTQYF. The DNA for the CDR3 is TGCAGTGCGACCACCGGGACAACTAGCACAGATACGCAGTATTTT.

This rearrangement joins TRBV6-2 or TRBV6-3 to TRBJ2-7; D not certain. The CDR3 runs to 16 residues. In germline, CDR1 is MNHEY, CDR2 SVGEGT. V lost 0 bases to trimming and J lost 4 bases, with 16 bases between them. CDR3 nucleotide sequence: TGTGCCAGCAGTTACTCGACTCGTTCCTCTCTATACGAGCAGTACTTC. Translated: CASSYSTRSSLYEQYF.

This clonotype was seen only a few times. CDR3 sequence: CASSYSGQGNGEQFF. The CDR3 bases are TGTGCCAGCAGTTACTCGGGACAGGGTAATGGTGAGCAGTTCTTC. This chain connects TRBV6-5 to TRBJ2-1; the match to TRBD1 covers 9 bases. The J segment lost 9 bases and the V segment lost 0 bases, leaving 6 bases of the junction unmatched. Germline V gives CDR1 MNHEY, CDR2 SVGAGI. This CDR3 is built from 15 residues.

The chain is built from TRBV27 and TRBJ2-2; D remains ambiguous. CDR1 is MNHEY and CDR2 is SMNVEV in the germline V gene (reference sequence). V lost 3 bases and J 9 bases, leaving 11 bases between the germline ends. The CDR3 totals 13 residues. As DNA, the CDR3 is TGTGCCAGCAGTTTCCTGGACCGTTGGGAGCTGTTTTTT. Translated, it gives CASSFLDRWELFF.

V usage is TRBV20-1 and J usage is TRBJ2-6; no clear D gene. Trimming pared 0 bases from V and 0 bases from J, leaving 9 bases between. The CDR3 length is 16 residues. Germline CDR1 is DFQATT and CDR2 is SNEGSKA (reference sequence). The CDR3 loop reads CSARDSRSSGANVLTF. The CDR3 bases are TGCAGTGCTAGAGATTCACGGTCCTCTGGGGCCAACGTCCTGACTTTC.

This clonotype was found many times. The J gene is TRBJ2-7, the V gene TRBV10-3; TRBD2 matches at 12 bases. This CDR3 has 14 residues. Germline CDR1 reads ENHRY; CDR2 reads SYGVKD. J lost 6 bases, V lost 5 bases, and 5 bases had no gene match. CDR3 in DNA: TGTGCCATCAGTAAGACTAGCGGGAGTTTCGAGCAGTACTTC. It codes for CAISKTSGSFEQYF.

This chain joins TRBV20-1 and TRBJ1-5; D remains unclear. The CDR3 loop spans 11 amino acids. The V end lost 7 bases, the J end lost 0 bases, and 4 bases lay between the germline ends. CDR1 and CDR2 (germline): DFQATT, SNEGSKA (reference sequence). The CDR3 loop reads CSVSSNQPQHF. The CDR3 region has the DNA TGCAGTGTCAGTAGCAATCAGCCCCAGCATTTT.

With respect to this clonotype: A junction end diverges from the germline sequence, so it may reflect a read error. The CDR3 DNA follows: TGTGCCAGCAGTTCGCATCTCCCGGGACTAGCGGAGAGGGGATTGTTCTTC. Its translation is CASSSHLPGLAERGLFF. The chain employs TRBV28 and TRBJ2-5; 11 bases are shared with TRBD2. The CDR3 runs to 17 residues. CDR1 and CDR2 from the germline V gene are MDHEN and SYDVKM.

This clonotype was seen only a few times. As DNA, the CDR3 is TGTGCCAGCAGCGTAGGGGGCCCAAACAATGAGCAGTTCTTC. This codes for CASSVGGPNNEQFF. The chain recombines TRBV9 with TRBJ2-1; D may be TRBD1 (5 bases). This CDR3 has 14 amino acids. Germline-derived CDR1 and CDR2 are SGDLS and YYNGEE. Trimming shortened V by 0 bases and J by 5 bases, and 9 bases separated the two germline ends.

The V gene is TRBV21-1, the J gene TRBJ2-4; TRBD1, the D gene given by the table, was not confirmed from the DNA. TRBV21-1 is designated a pseudogene. The CDR3 extends over 17 amino acids. This chain's CDR3 is CASSPSGGGLAKNIQYF. CDR3 bases: TGTGCCAGCAGCCCTTCTGGGGGGGGCCTAGCCAAAAACATTCAGTACTTC.

V and J are TRBV5-4 and TRBJ2-1; 12 positions match TRBD2. This CDR3 region has 16 residues. Germline V gene lookup returns CDR1 SGHNT and CDR2 YYREEE (reference sequence). J gave up 8 bases and V 1 base, and 7 bases lay outside the gene matches. CDR3 in amino acids: CASSLMTSGSYDEQFF. CDR3 bases: TGTGCCAGCAGCTTGATGACTAGCGGGAGTTATGATGAGCAGTTCTTC.

The sample holds a few counts of this clonotype. The chain links TRBV5-1 to TRBJ2-5; TRBD1 matches at 9 bases. The V gene's germline CDR1 is SGHRS and CDR2 YFSETQ. The CDR3 totals 17 residues. V dropped 4 bases and J dropped 3; count of bases not matched to a gene: 13. The CDR3 DNA is TGCGCCAGCAGCCGTTCGACAGGGGGAGCGGACGAAGAGACCCAGTACTTC. Translated: CASSRSTGGADEETQYF.

This clonotype was counted only a few times. The rearrangement joins TRBV20-1 to TRBJ2-7; TRBD2 might be the D (5 bases). V lost 0 bases and J 3 bases, leaving 6 bases between the germline ends. Germline-derived CDR1 and CDR2 are DFQATT and SNEGSKA (reference sequence). This CDR3 has 12 amino acids. CDR3 sequence: CSARDGNYEQYF. DNA for the CDR3: TGCAGTGCTAGAGACGGGAACTACGAGCAGTACTTC.

This clonotype was seen only once. A much larger clone lies a single base off, so this may be a read error. The chain couples TRBV2 to TRBJ2-3, with D possibly called TRBD1 or TRBD2 (5 bases each). This CDR3 spans 14 amino acids. Germline V gives CDR1 SNHLY, CDR2 FYNNEI. V was trimmed by 10 bases and J by 2 bases, leaving 16 bases between them. CDR3 amino acids: CANSPGTHTDTQYF. The CDR3 DNA reads as TGTGCCAACAGCCCCGGGACGCACACAGATACGCAGTATTTT.

This clonotype has more than one count but fewer than ten. The chain recombines TRBV7-2 with TRBJ2-3, with D perhaps matching TRBD2 (6 bases). This CDR3 contains 14 residues. CDR1 and CDR2 (germline): SGHTA, FQGNSA. V lost 2 bases, J lost 8 bases, and 14 bases lay in between. The CDR3 region is CASSLSRDRGTQYF. In DNA form, the CDR3 reads TGTGCCAGCAGCTTATCGCGGGATCGGGGTACGCAGTATTTT.

This clonotype has a handful of counts. The V call is TRBV19, the J call TRBJ2-3; 8 bases align to TRBD2. Per the germline V gene, CDR1 is LNHDA and CDR2 is SQIVND (reference sequence). This CDR3 has 14 amino acids. With V trimmed by 1 base and J by 5 bases, 2 bases remained unmatched. As DNA, the CDR3 is TGTGCCAGTAGTATAGCAGCGGGAGTAGATACGCAGTATTTT. This gives the protein CASSIAAGVDTQYF. Based on the CDR3 plus reference TRBV19 and TRBJ2-3, the full variable domain is DGGITQSPKYLFRKEGQNVTLSCEQNLNHDAMYWYRQDPGQGLRLIYYSQIVNDFQKGDIAEGYSVSREKKESFPLTVTSAQKNPTAFYLCASSIAAGVDTQYFGPGTRLTVL.

This chain uses TRBV20-1 with TRBJ2-2, with 12 bases lining up with TRBD2. Per the germline V gene, CDR1 is DFQATT and CDR2 is SNEGSKA (reference sequence). J gave up 2 bases and V 3 bases, and 7 bases lay outside the gene matches. CDR3 size: 17 residues. The CDR3, as DNA: TGCAGTGCTAGGACCGCTAGCGGGAGGGCCAACACCGGGGAGCTGTTTTTT. Its translation is CSARTASGRANTGELFF.

The V and J genes are TRBV27 and TRBJ2-6; D unresolved. CDR3 length: 16 amino acids. V dropped 1 base and J dropped 0 bases, with 7 bases sitting between them. Germline CDR1 is MNHEY and CDR2 is SMNVEV (reference sequence). CDR3 sequence: CASSLYSSSGANVLTF. The CDR3 DNA reads as TGTGCCAGCAGTTTATACTCGAGCTCTGGGGCCAACGTCCTGACTTTC.

The chain joins TRBV7-3 to TRBJ2-7; 7 bases line up with TRBD1. Trimming at V came to 1 base and at J to 7 bases, leaving 10 bases not matched to a gene. Germline values: CDR1 SGHTA, CDR2 FQGTGA. The CDR3 is made up of 15 amino acids. The CDR3 DNA sequence: TGTGCCAGCAGCTTAATCCCGACAGGGTCGAGGGAGCAGTACTTC. Protein product: CASSLIPTGSREQYF. The full variable domain, with the rest looked up from reference TRBV7-3 and TRBJ2-7, is GAGVSQTPSNKVTEKGKYVELRCDPISGHTALYWYRQSLGQGPEFLIYFQGTGAADDSGLPNDRFFAVRPEGSVSTLKIQRTERGDSAVYLCASSLIPTGSREQYFGPGTRLTVT.

This clonotype has more than one count but fewer than ten. CDR3 amino acids: CASSLWSLGGANVLTF. CDR3 coding DNA: TGTGCCAGCAGCTTATGGTCTCTTGGGGGGGCCAACGTCCTGACTTTC. The V and J genes are TRBV5-8 and TRBJ2-6; unclear D gene. V was clipped by 2 bases and J by 4 bases, with 13 bases between them. Germline-derived CDR1 and CDR2 are SGHTS and YDEGEE. CDR3 length equals 16 residues.

This clonotype was detected a few times. The chain carries TRBV3-1 and TRBJ2-7; perhaps TRBD2 as D (5 bases). The CDR3 runs 12 residues. Deletions cut 3 bases from V and 5 bases from J, with 8 bases between. Germline CDR1 is LGHDT and CDR2 is YNNKEL (reference sequence). The CDR3: CASSQGVHEQYF. The DNA of the CDR3 is TGTGCCAGCAGCCAGGGAGTGCACGAGCAGTACTTC.

This clonotype was observed a few times. The rearrangement links TRBV9 to TRBJ2-1; 7 nucleotides align to TRBD1. CDR1 and CDR2 from the germline V gene are SGDLS and YYNGEE. The CDR3 spans 16 residues. Losses at the gene ends were 4 bases for V and 3 bases for J; bases not matched to a gene: 10. CDR3 DNA: TGTGCCAGCAGCCCCCAACCGGGACAGAGCTACAATGAGCAGTTCTTC. Its protein is CASSPQPGQSYNEQFF.

Only a few counts were recorded for this clonotype. The chain recombines TRBV7-2 with TRBJ1-2; no reliable D call. Germline V gene sequence: CDR1 SGHTA, CDR2 FQGNSA. This CDR3 is built from 12 residues. Trimming stripped 2 bases from V and 6 bases from J, with 7 bases between. In DNA, the CDR3 is TGTGCCAGCAGCTTATATGATGATGGCTACACCTTC. Translation gives CASSLYDDGYTF.

The table lists this clonotype with many counts. The V call is TRBV5-1, the J call TRBJ2-5; 7 bases agree with TRBD1. CDR3 length: 15 amino acids. From germline, CDR1 is SGHRS and CDR2 YFSETQ. V was pared by 0 bases and J by 0 bases, with 2 bases of the junction left unmatched. The DNA of the CDR3 is TGCGCCAGCAGCTTGGAAGGACAGGACCAAGAGACCCAGTACTTC. Its translation is CASSLEGQDQETQYF.

The gene calls are TRBV7-8 and TRBJ2-5, with a possible D match to TRBD2 (6 bases). Looked up from germline, CDR1 is SGHVS and CDR2 is FQNEAQ. Trimming took off 3 bases at V and 1 base at J, with 15 bases between the two ends. The length of the CDR3 is 16 residues. The CDR3 protein is CASSLFSSGAQETQYF. The CDR3 nucleotides read TGTGCCAGCAGCTTGTTTAGTTCGGGAGCCCAAGAGACCCAGTACTTC.

The V and J genes are TRBV20-1 and TRBJ1-4; D gene unclear. Germline-derived CDR1 and CDR2 are DFQATT and SNEGSKA (reference sequence). The V end was cut by 0 bases, the J end by 3 bases, with 14 bases between. This CDR3 contains 16 residues. CDR3 sequence reads: CSARDPSSGANEKLFF. For the CDR3, the DNA is TGCAGTGCTAGAGACCCCAGTTCGGGTGCTAATGAAAAACTGTTTTTT.

This rearrangement joins TRBV4-3 to TRBJ2-2; 9 bases are a match to TRBD2. V lost 0 bases, J lost 5 bases, and 7 bases stayed unmatched. CDR3 length: 17 residues. The germline CDR1 and CDR2 sequences are LGHNA and YSLEER. The CDR3 here is CASSQDWLAGPTGELFF. In nucleotides, the CDR3 is TGCGCCAGCAGCCAAGATTGGCTAGCGGGGCCTACCGGGGAGCTGTTTTTT.

The CDR3 here is CSAYGQAQNEKLFF. DNA of the CDR3: TGCAGTGCTTATGGACAGGCCCAAAATGAAAAACTGTTTTTT. The chain employs TRBV20-1 and TRBJ1-4, with 7 bases aligning to TRBD1. Germline V CDR1 and CDR2: DFQATT, SNEGSKA (reference sequence). J lost 5 bases, V lost 5 bases, and 8 bases had no gene match. The CDR3 consists of 14 residues.

This sequence joins TRBV6-1 and TRBJ1-1; no clear D gene. Germline V lookup: CDR1 MNHNS, CDR2 SASEGT. This CDR3 comprises 11 residues. V was shortened by 7 bases and J by 6 bases, with 9 bases between the two germline ends. CDR3 sequence: CASTQVAEAFF. The CDR3 region has the DNA TGTGCCAGCACCCAGGTGGCTGAAGCTTTCTTT.

Only a few counts were recorded for this clonotype. The J gene is TRBJ2-1, the V gene TRBV7-2, with TRBD1 identical over 8 bases. Trimming cost V 5 bases and J 2 bases; bases outside gene matches: 5. CDR1 is SGHTA and CDR2 is FQGNSA in the germline V gene. CDR3 length: 15 residues. The CDR3, as DNA: TGTGCCAGCAGCCCTTGGACAGGGACCTACAATGAGCAGTTCTTC. It specifies CASSPWTGTYNEQFF.

With respect to this clonotype: Mismatch with germline at one junction end may stem from a read error. This chain uses TRBV12-3 or TRBV12-4 with TRBJ2-5, with 11 bases fitting TRBD2. This CDR3 region has 15 residues. Here the CDR3 DNA reads TGTGCCAGCAGTGTAGCGGGAGGGCCTCAAGAGACCCAGTACTTC. This sequence encodes CASSVAGGPQETQYF.

The V and J genes are TRBV7-2 and TRBJ2-7; D assignment may be TRBD1 or TRBD2 (5 bases each). The CDR3 is 14 residues long. With 2 bases removed from V and 0 bases from J, the gap between germline ends came to 8 bases. Germline CDR1 is SGHTA and CDR2 is FQGNSA. The CDR3 reads CASSLMGDSYEQYF. CDR3 DNA: TGTGCCAGCAGCTTAATGGGGGACTCCTACGAGCAGTACTTC.